Sequencing of this T cell receptor (beta chain) was carried out in a study of blood T cell repertoires in COVID-19. Study background: Symptom resolution, clearance, or two negative PCRs marked donors in Cohort 3 as recovered. Specimens from acute and convalescent COVID-19 originated in the United States, Italy and Spain.

Losses at the gene ends were 6 bases for V and 3 bases for J; bases not matched to a gene: 4. Germline V gives CDR1 MDHEN, CDR2 SYDVKM. The CDR3 runs to 14 residues. Here immunoSEQ multiplex PCR was the method, and the copy in TCRdb shows in-frame clones only, minus some. The sample contains about 170,000 clones, 70% to 80% of which appear only once. The specimen sequenced was PBMCs or T cells enriched from blood (not recorded which). V and J are TRBV28 and TRBJ2-2; 7 bases fit TRBD1. The TCR comes from a woman in her 70s in a cohort exposed to, infected with or recovered from COVID-19 (not recorded which). CDR3 protein: CASRPGQDTGELFF. CDR3 nucleotide sequence: TGTGCCAGCAGACCCGGACAGGACACCGGGGAGCTGTTTTTT.